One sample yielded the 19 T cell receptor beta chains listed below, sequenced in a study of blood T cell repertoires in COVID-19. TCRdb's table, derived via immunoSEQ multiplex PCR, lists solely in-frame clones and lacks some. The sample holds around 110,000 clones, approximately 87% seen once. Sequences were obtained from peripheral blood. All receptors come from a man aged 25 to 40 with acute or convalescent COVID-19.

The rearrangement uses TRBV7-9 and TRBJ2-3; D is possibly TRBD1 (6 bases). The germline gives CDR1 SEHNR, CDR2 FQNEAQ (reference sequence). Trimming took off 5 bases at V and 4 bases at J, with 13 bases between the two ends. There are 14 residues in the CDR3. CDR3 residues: CASSITGSSDTQYF. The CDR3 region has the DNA TGTGCCAGCAGCATAACAGGGTCATCAGATACGCAGTATTTT.

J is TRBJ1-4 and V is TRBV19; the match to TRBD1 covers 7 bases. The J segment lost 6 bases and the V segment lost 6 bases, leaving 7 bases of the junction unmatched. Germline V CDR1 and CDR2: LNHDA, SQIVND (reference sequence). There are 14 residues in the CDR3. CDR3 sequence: CASRPTGLDEKLFF. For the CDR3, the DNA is TGTGCCAGTAGGCCGACAGGGCTTGATGAAAAACTGTTTTTT.

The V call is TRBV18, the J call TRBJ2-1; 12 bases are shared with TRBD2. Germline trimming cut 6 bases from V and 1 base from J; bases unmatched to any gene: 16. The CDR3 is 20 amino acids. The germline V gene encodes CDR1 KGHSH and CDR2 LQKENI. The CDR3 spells CASSSRPGRTSGVSYNEQFF. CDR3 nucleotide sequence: TGTGCCAGCTCCTCACGGCCAGGCCGGACTAGCGGGGTATCCTACAATGAGCAGTTCTTC.

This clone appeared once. This CDR3 reads CSGDIPSTDTQYF. For the CDR3, the DNA is TGCAGCGGGGACATTCCTAGCACAGATACGCAGTATTTT. This sequence joins TRBV29-1 and TRBJ2-3; maybe TRBD1 (6 bases). Germline CDR1 and CDR2: SQVTM and ANQGSEA. This CDR3 is built from 13 residues. The ends were cut back, 7 bases at V and 0 bases at J, with 11 bases in the middle.

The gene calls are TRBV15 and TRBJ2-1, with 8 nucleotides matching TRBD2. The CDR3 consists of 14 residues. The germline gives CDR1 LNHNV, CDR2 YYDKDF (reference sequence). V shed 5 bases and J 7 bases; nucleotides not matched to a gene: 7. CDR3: CATSLERGLNEQFF. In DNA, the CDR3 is TGTGCCACCAGCCTGGAGCGGGGGCTGAATGAGCAGTTCTTC.

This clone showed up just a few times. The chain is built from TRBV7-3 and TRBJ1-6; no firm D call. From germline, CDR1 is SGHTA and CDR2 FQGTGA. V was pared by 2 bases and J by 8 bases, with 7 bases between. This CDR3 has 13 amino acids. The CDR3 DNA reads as TGTGCCAGCAGCTTAGAGAGCGATTCACCCCTCCACTTT. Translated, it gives CASSLESDSPLHF. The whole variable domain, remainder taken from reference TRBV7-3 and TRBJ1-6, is GAGVSQTPSNKVTEKGKYVELRCDPISGHTALYWYRQSLGQGPEFLIYFQGTGAADDSGLPNDRFFAVRPEGSVSTLKIQRTERGDSAVYLCASSLESDSPLHFGNGTRLTVT.

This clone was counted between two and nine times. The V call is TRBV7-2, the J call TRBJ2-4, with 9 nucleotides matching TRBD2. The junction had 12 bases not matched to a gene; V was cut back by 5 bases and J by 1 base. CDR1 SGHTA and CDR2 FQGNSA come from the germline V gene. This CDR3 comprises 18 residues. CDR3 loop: CASSVTRGGGAAKNIQYF. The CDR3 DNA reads TGTGCCAGCAGCGTGACGAGGGGCGGGGGGGCCGCCAAAAACATTCAGTACTTC.

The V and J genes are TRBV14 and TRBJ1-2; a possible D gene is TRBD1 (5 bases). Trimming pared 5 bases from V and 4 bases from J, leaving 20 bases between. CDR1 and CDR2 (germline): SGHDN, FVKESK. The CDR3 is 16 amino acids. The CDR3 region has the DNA TGTGCCAGCAGCTATATGGCCGGGCCACAGGTCTATGGCTACACCTTC. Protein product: CASSYMAGPQVYGYTF.

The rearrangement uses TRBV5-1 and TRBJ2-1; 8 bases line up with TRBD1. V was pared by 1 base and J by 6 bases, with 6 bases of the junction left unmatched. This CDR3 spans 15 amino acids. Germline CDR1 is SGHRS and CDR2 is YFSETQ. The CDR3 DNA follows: TGCGCCAGCAGCTTGTCTCAGGGGGCAGGCAATGAGCAGTTCTTC. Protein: CASSLSQGAGNEQFF.

The chain's CDR3 is CASSEAATIAYEQYV. Written as DNA, the CDR3 is TGTGCCAGCAGTGAAGCCGCGACTATCGCCTACGAGCAGTACGTC. The rearrangement links TRBV6-1 to TRBJ2-7, with D tentatively TRBD2 (5 bases). The germline gives CDR1 MNHNS, CDR2 SASEGT. The CDR3 runs 15 residues. V gave up 0 bases and J gave up 2 bases, with 11 bases separating them.

CDR3: CATMNRGDNYGYTF. CDR3 bases: TGTGCCACCATGAACAGGGGCGACAACTATGGCTACACCTTC. This chain joins TRBV7-6 and TRBJ1-2; 7 bases map to TRBD1. This CDR3 region has 14 residues. Germline lookup yields CDR1 SGHVS and CDR2 FNYEAQ. V shed 10 bases, J shed 2 bases, and the junction held 10 bases outside the gene matches.

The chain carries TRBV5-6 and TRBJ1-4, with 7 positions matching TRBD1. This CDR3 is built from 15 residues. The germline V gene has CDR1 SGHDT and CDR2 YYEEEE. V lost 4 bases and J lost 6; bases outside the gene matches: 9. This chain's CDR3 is CASSRKTGVDEKLFF. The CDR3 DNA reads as TGTGCCAGCAGCCGTAAAACAGGGGTTGATGAAAAACTGTTTTTT.

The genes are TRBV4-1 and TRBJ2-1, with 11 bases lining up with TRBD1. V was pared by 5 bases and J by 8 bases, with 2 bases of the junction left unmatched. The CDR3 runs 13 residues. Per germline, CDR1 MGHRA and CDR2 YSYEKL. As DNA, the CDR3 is TGCGCCAGCAGCGGACAGGGGGCAGATGAGCAGTTCTTC. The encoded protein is CASSGQGADEQFF.

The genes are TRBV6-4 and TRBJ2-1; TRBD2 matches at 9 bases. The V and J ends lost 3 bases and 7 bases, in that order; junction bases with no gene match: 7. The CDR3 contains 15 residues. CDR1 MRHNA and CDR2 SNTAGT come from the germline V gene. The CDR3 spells CASSESPSGMNEQFF. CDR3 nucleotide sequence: TGTGCCAGCAGTGAGTCCCCTAGCGGGATGAATGAGCAGTTCTTC.

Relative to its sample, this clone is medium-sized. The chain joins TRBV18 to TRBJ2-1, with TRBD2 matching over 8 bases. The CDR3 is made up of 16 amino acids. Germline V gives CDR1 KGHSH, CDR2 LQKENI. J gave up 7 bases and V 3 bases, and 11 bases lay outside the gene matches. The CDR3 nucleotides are TGTGCCAGCTCACCTTTTTCGGGAGGGCCGTTGAATGAGCAGTTCTTC. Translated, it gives CASSPFSGGPLNEQFF.

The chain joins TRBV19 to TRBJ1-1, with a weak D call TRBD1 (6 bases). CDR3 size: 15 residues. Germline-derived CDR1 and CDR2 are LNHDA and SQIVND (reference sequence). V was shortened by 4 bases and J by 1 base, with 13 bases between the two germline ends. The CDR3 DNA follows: TGTGCCAGTAGTAGAAGGACAGTGGGGAACACTGAAGCTTTCTTT. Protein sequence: CASSRRTVGNTEAFF.

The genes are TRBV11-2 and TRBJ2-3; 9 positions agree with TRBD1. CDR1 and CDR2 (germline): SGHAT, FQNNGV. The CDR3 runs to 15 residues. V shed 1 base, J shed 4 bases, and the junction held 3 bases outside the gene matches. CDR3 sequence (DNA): TGTGCCAGCAGCTTAGGACAGGGGGTCTCAGATACGCAGTATTTT. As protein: CASSLGQGVSDTQYF.

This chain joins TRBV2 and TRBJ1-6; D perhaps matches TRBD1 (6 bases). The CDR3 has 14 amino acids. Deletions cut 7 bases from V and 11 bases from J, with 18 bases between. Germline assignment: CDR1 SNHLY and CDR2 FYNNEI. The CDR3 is CASNEGGQGTPLHF. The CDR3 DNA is TGTGCCAGCAACGAGGGGGGGCAGGGGACACCCCTCCACTTT.

The CDR3 DNA reads as TGTGCCAGCAGCCAGACAGGGATCGGCTACGAGCAGTACTTC. It codes for CASSQTGIGYEQYF. The rearrangement links TRBV6-5 to TRBJ2-7, with 7 bases fitting TRBD1. CDR1 MNHEY and CDR2 SVGAGI come from the germline V gene. J was trimmed by 3 bases and V by 6 bases; bases with no gene match: 8. The CDR3 runs 14 residues.